A single sample gave rise to the 10 T cell receptor beta chains below, sequenced in a study of vaccination and CD4 T cells after COVID-19. The Oncomine TCR Beta short-read assay was applied to DNA of cultured CD4+ T cells. A single record per CDR3 protein comes from TCRdb applying MiXCR to the PCR reads. The sample has 25,000 to 30,000 distinct CDR3 sequences, about 40% seen once. As for time point: late sampling 161 to 241 days after vaccination in a few convalescent patients. Treatment specified: roughly 10-day PBMC culture with coronavirus spike peptide pools or control peptides (ViraFEST assay). Which antigens these TCRs recognize remains unknown. Source: CD4+ T cells from blood, cultured in vitro, taken about 7 months after SARS-CoV-2 vaccination. These receptors all come from a human donor who had recovered from COVID-19.

This clonotype was detected once. The genes are TRBV28 and TRBJ2-7, with D maybe TRBD2 (7 bases). The germline V gene encodes CDR1 MDHEN and CDR2 SYDVKM. The CDR3 is 15 amino acids. The V gene lost 3 bases and the J gene lost 4 bases, with 16 bases spanning the gap. The CDR3 region has the DNA TGTGCCAGCAGTTTCGGGGGGCATGGGTTTTACGAGCAGTACTTC. Translation gives CASSFGGHGFYEQYF.

This chain joins TRBV7-2 and TRBJ1-1, with D unclear. The germline V and J ends were trimmed by 6 bases and 1 base, with 9 bases remaining between them. The germline gives CDR1 SGHTA, CDR2 FQGNSA. The CDR3 consists of 13 residues. DNA for the CDR3: TGTGCCAGCAGACGACAACCGAACACTGAAGCTTTCTTT. Protein sequence: CASRRQPNTEAFF.

The chain carries TRBV20-1 and TRBJ2-7; possibly TRBD2 for D (6 bases). The V end lost 3 bases, the J end lost 6 bases, and 12 bases lay between the germline ends. Germline CDR1 DFQATT, CDR2 SNEGSKA (reference sequence). This CDR3 is 12 amino acids long. CDR3 in DNA: TGCAGTGCTAGGGTGTCGGGGGTCGAGCAGTACTTC. It is translated as CSARVSGVEQYF.

This clonotype is termed medium-sized. The rearrangement uses TRBV20-1 and TRBJ1-2; 9 bases match TRBD1. Germline V gene data show CDR1 as DFQATT and CDR2 as SNEGSKA (reference sequence). The CDR3 is made up of 16 amino acids. J was trimmed by 2 bases and V by 1 base; bases with no gene match: 8. The chain's CDR3 is CSARALTGTGNYGYTF. CDR3 nucleotides: TGCAGTGCTAGAGCCTTGACCGGGACAGGGAACTATGGCTACACCTTC.

CDR3 protein: CASSGTSGSAGELFF. CDR3 coding DNA: TGTGCCAGCAGCGGGACTAGCGGGAGTGCCGGGGAGCTGTTTTTT. V gene TRBV6-4 combines with J gene TRBJ2-2, with 14 positions matching TRBD2. CDR1 MRHNA and CDR2 SNTAGT come from the germline V gene. Trimming at V came to 6 bases and at J to 6 bases, leaving 3 bases not matched to a gene. There are 15 residues in the CDR3.

This clonotype was recorded only once. The chain employs TRBV20-1 and TRBJ2-5; 7 bases agree with TRBD2. CDR1 is DFQATT and CDR2 is SNEGSKA in the germline V gene (reference sequence). The CDR3 loop spans 12 amino acids. V trimming: 7 bases; J trimming: 4 bases; junction bases outside the gene matches: 6. The CDR3 reads CSEEGGLETQYF. CDR3 DNA: TGCAGTGAAGAGGGAGGGTTAGAGACCCAGTACTTC.

V gene TRBV7-2 combines with J gene TRBJ2-3; 10 bases are a match to TRBD2. The ends lost 2 bases at V and 6 bases at J; junction bases unmatched: 8. The germline CDR1 and CDR2 sequences are SGHTA and FQGNSA. The CDR3 runs to 16 residues. CDR3 nucleotides: TGTGCCAGCAGCTTAAATCTCCTAGCGGGAGTGGATACGCAGTATTTT. Its translation: CASSLNLLAGVDTQYF.

In DNA form, the CDR3 reads TGCGCCAGCAGCTGGGGGACAGGGAGATTCCCATTCAATGAGCAGTTCTTC. Amino acids: CASSWGTGRFPFNEQFF. This chain uses TRBV5-1 with TRBJ2-1, with 9 positions matching TRBD1. Germline V gives CDR1 SGHRS, CDR2 YFSETQ. The ends lost 3 bases at V and 6 bases at J; junction bases unmatched: 13. The CDR3 runs 17 residues.

V is TRBV20-1 and J is TRBJ1-6; 7 bases line up with TRBD1. Germline CDR1 is DFQATT and CDR2 is SNEGSKA (reference sequence). The CDR3 runs 14 residues. V was pared by 3 bases and J by 6 bases, with 5 bases of the junction left unmatched. Here the CDR3 reads CSARAGTANSPLHF. The DNA for the CDR3 is TGCAGTGCTAGGGCGGGGACAGCTAATTCACCCCTCCACTTT.

The chain recombines TRBV20-1 with TRBJ2-2; 7 bases map to TRBD2. The V gene end was trimmed by 4 bases and the J gene end by 6 bases; junction bases not matched to a gene: 8. Germline-derived CDR1 and CDR2 are DFQATT and SNEGSKA (reference sequence). This CDR3 region has 14 residues. DNA of the CDR3: TGCAGTGCTAAACTCAGCCGGGGGGCCGGGGAGCTGTTTTTT. Its protein is CSAKLSRGAGELFF.